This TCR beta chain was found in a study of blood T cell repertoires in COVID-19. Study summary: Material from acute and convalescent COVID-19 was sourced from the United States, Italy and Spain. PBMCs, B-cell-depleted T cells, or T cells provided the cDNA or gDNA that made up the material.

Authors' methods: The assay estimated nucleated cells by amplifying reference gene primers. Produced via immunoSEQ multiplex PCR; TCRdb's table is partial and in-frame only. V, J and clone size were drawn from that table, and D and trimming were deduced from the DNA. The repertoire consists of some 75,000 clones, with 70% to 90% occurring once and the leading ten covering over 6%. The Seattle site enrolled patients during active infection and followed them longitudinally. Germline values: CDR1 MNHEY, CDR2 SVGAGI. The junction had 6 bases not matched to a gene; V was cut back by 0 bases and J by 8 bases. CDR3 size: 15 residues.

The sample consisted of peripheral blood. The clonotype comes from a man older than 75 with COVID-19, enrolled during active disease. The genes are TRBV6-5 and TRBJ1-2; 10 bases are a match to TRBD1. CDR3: CASSYSGTGARGYTF. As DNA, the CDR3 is TGTGCCAGCAGTTACTCCGGGACAGGGGCGAGAGGCTACACCTTC.